This T cell receptor beta chain was captured by sequencing in a study of T cell changes during pregnancy in multiple sclerosis. The CDR3 loop spans 14 amino acids. Trimming removed 5 bases from V and 6 bases from J; junction bases left unmatched: 7. Per the germline V gene, CDR1 is MNHEY and CDR2 is SMNVEV (reference sequence). Only in-frame clones appear in the TCRdb table, and some are missing; sequencing was by immunoSEQ multiplex PCR. The sample holds under 95,000 clones; roughly nine tenths are singletons and the top ten take about 1.7%. This TCR came from a female donor in good health, enrolled as a control in a pregnancy study. Sequencing was performed on peripheral blood, taken after pregnancy. The V gene is TRBV27, the J gene TRBJ2-7; 10 positions agree with TRBD1. The CDR3 DNA reads as TGTGCCAGCAGTATTCGACAGGGGGCGGTCGAGCAGTACTTC. This sequence encodes CASSIRQGAVEQYF.